This is a list of T cell receptor beta chains from one sample in a study of blood T cell repertoires in COVID-19. The table came from immunoSEQ multiplex PCR; TCRdb's copy has only in-frame clones and leaves some out. The sample lists 300,000 to 350,000 clones, roughly 89% seen once, with approximately 9.4% in the top ten. The sample taken for sequencing was peripheral blood. These receptors all come from a young man with COVID-19, enrolled during active disease. Both conserved end residues are part of each CDR3. D genes are given only for firm matches. Some rows have no size entry. The others give once, few or many, or a class for an expanded clone.

size	D	V	J	CDR3	DNA
.	.	TRBV28	TRBJ1-5	CASSFGFGSNQPQHF	TGTGCCAGCAGTTTCGGGTTCGGTAGCAATCAGCCCCAGCATTTT
.	.	TRBV7-2	TRBJ1-2	CASSLGQGYGYTF	TGTGCCAGCAGCTTAGGTCAGGGCTATGGCTACACCTTC
.	.	TRBV7-9	TRBJ2-5	CASSYPQLSSVSQTQYF	TGTGCCAGCAGCTACCCGCAGCTTTCTAGCGTGAGTCAGACCCAGTACTTC
once	.	TRBV19	TRBJ2-7	CASSMGARQGEQYF	TGTGCCAGTAGTATGGGGGCCAGGCAGGGCGAGCAGTACTTC
.	.	TRBV14	TRBJ1-3	CASSLSGNTIYF	TGTGCCAGCAGCCTATCGGGAAACACCATATATTTT
.	.	TRBV4-2	TRBJ1-6	CASSQTTGYGSPLHF	TGTGCCAGCAGCCAAACTACAGGGTATGGTTCACCCCTCCACTTT
.	.	TRBV7-2	TRBJ2-1	CASSLQAGQPYNEQFF	TGTGCCAGCAGTTTACAGGCGGGACAGCCCTACAATGAGCAGTTCTTC
few	TRBD2	TRBV19	TRBJ2-2	CASSIMNGGRHTGELFF	TGTGCCAGTAGTATAATGAACGGCGGGAGGCACACCGGGGAGCTGTTTTTT
.	.	TRBV9	TRBJ1-6	CASSVNTYNSPLHF	TGTGCCAGCAGCGTAAACACCTATAATTCACCCCTCCACTTT
few	.	TRBV4-2	TRBJ2-7	CASSQDIQVYEQYF	TGTGCCAGCAGCCAAGATATACAGGTCTACGAGCAGTACTTC
.	.	TRBV12-3/TRBV12-4	TRBJ2-2	CASRTGNTGELFF	TGTGCCAGCAGGACAGGGAACACCGGGGAGCTGTTTTTT
.	.	TRBV5-1	TRBJ1-4	CASSRTGIVEKLFF	TGCGCCAGCAGCCGCACAGGGATAGTCGAAAAACTGTTTTTT
.	TRBD1	TRBV11-2	TRBJ2-5	CASSFGTGNVAQYF	TGTGCCAGCAGCTTTGGGACAGGGAATGTGGCCCAGTACTTC
.	.	TRBV7-2	TRBJ1-6	CASSFGAGSYSPLHF	TGTGCCAGCAGCTTCGGAGCAGGGTCCTACTCACCCCTCCACTTT
.	TRBD1	TRBV6-2/TRBV6-3	TRBJ1-2	CASSPFPSDRVKDGYTF	TGTGCCAGCAGCCCCTTTCCAAGCGACAGGGTTAAGGATGGCTACACCTTC
.	TRBD2	TRBV27	TRBJ2-1	CASSPWGKGLHNEQFF	TGTGCCAGCAGCCCCTGGGGGAAGGGACTACACAATGAGCAGTTCTTC
.	TRBD2	TRBV7-7	TRBJ2-1	CASSFIAGAGNEQFF	TGTGCCAGCAGCTTTATAGCGGGGGCTGGGAATGAGCAGTTCTTC
.	.	TRBV4-1	TRBJ2-7	CASSQLGLADEQYF	TGCGCCAGCAGCCAACTCGGCCTAGCAGACGAGCAGTACTTC
.	.	TRBV9	TRBJ2-6	CASSVPSGANVLTF	TGTGCCAGCAGCGTACCGTCTGGGGCCAACGTCCTGACTTTC
once	.	TRBV12-3/TRBV12-4	TRBJ1-6	CASTRGNSPLHF	TGTGCCAGCACCAGGGGCAATTCACCCCTCCACTTT
.	TRBD2	TRBV3-1/TRBV3-2	TRBJ2-1	CASTPGLAARGEQFF	TGTGCCAGCACACCCGGACTAGCGGCCCGGGGTGAGCAGTTCTTC
.	TRBD1	TRBV4-2	TRBJ2-3	CASSPRDRGLTDTQYF	TGTGCCAGCAGCCCCCGGGACAGGGGGCTCACAGATACGCAGTATTTT
.	.	TRBV29-1	TRBJ1-2	CSVGAPFLNYGYTF	TGCAGCGTTGGGGCCCCCTTTCTTAACTATGGCTACACCTTC
once	.	TRBV7-3	TRBJ1-2	CASSPPGGGFYGYTF	TGTGCCAGCAGCCCCCCGGGAGGGGGTTTCTATGGCTACACCTTC
.	TRBD1	TRBV10-3	TRBJ1-2	CATTIDQGADGYTF	TGTGCCACGACAATTGACCAGGGGGCCGATGGCTACACCTTC
.	TRBD1	TRBV13	TRBJ2-7	CASSSLPDRPGEQYF	TGTGCCAGCAGCTCGTTGCCGGACAGGCCTGGGGAGCAGTACTTC
.	.	TRBV20-1	TRBJ2-5	CSAGRGETQYF	TGCAGTGCTGGACGCGGGGAGACCCAGTACTTC
.	.	TRBV7-9	TRBJ2-1	CASSLEGGLSGNEQFF	TGTGCCAGCAGCTTAGAGGGGGGGCTATCGGGCAATGAGCAGTTCTTC
.	.	TRBV29-1	TRBJ1-1	CSVERDSYTEAFF	TGCAGCGTTGAAAGAGACTCCTACACTGAAGCTTTCTTT
.	TRBD2	TRBV7-6	TRBJ2-7	CASSLGTSGFYEQYF	TGTGCCAGCAGCTTAGGGACTAGCGGGTTCTACGAGCAGTACTTC
.	TRBD1	TRBV28	TRBJ2-7	CASNLGDRAPYEQYF	TGTGCCAGCAATTTAGGGGACAGGGCCCCCTACGAGCAGTACTTC
few	TRBD2	TRBV4-1	TRBJ2-1	CASSQVRGRAGYEQFF	TGCGCCAGCAGCCAAGTTCGCGGGAGGGCCGGGTATGAGCAGTTCTTC
.	TRBD1	TRBV6-5	TRBJ2-5	CASRRGQHQETQYF	TGTGCCAGCAGAAGGGGACAGCACCAAGAGACCCAGTACTTC
.	.	TRBV2	TRBJ2-2	CASKSQGRNSNTGELFF	TGTGCCAGCAAGTCCCAGGGGCGCAATTCGAACACCGGGGAGCTGTTTTTT
.	TRBD2	TRBV6-5	TRBJ2-7	CASSSFSGRTYEQYF	TGTGCCAGCAGTTCCTTTAGCGGGAGAACGTACGAGCAGTACTTC
.	TRBD2	TRBV19	TRBJ2-5	CASSRVAGGYYETQYF	TGTGCCAGTAGTCGAGTAGCGGGAGGTTATTATGAGACCCAGTACTTC
.	.	TRBV5-6	TRBJ1-1	CASSNGRVTAFF	TGTGCCAGCAGCAATGGGAGGGTTACGGCTTTCTTT
once	.	TRBV7-3	TRBJ1-1	CASSADSSNTEAFF	TGTGCCAGCAGCGCAGACAGTTCTAACACTGAAGCTTTCTTT
.	TRBD2	TRBV29-1	TRBJ2-7	CSVPGLAGERYEQYF	TGCAGCGTGCCGGGACTAGCGGGAGAACGCTACGAGCAGTACTTC
.	TRBD1	TRBV5-6	TRBJ2-5	CASIGQGTGETQYF	TGTGCCAGCATTGGACAGGGAACGGGGGAGACCCAGTACTTC